The rows below give T cell receptor beta chains drawn from one sample of a study of shared clonotypes between healthy human individuals. Only in-frame clones appear in the TCRdb table, and some are missing; sequencing was by immunoSEQ multiplex PCR. The table records over 1.4 million clones, roughly 95% of them present only once. Sequenced input: naive CD4+ T cells sorted from blood. The receptor set was obtained from a man aged 25-45 years in good health. Each CDR3 is given with its conserved first and last residue. The order of the fields is V gene, clone size, D gene, J gene, CDR3 length, CDR3 DNA, CDR3 protein. The D gene is left open where the match is weak. Size tells how often a clone was seen (once, few, many) or the class of an expanded clone, and some rows leave it out.

TRBV9	.	.	TRBJ2-5	12	TGTGCCTCCGGGGGCGCGGCTCAGACCCAGTACTTC	CASGGAAQTQYF
TRBV5-1	once	.	TRBJ2-7	13	TGCGCCAGCAGCTTGAATAGCGGCTACGAGCAGTACTTC	CASSLNSGYEQYF
TRBV6-1	.	.	TRBJ1-1	16	TGTGCCAGCAGTGATCTTAGTAGGACAAGTAACACTGAAGCTTTCTTT	CASSDLSRTSNTEAFF
TRBV29-1	.	TRBD2	TRBJ2-1	15	TGCAGCGTTGGAGGACTAGCGGAAGTCTACAATGAGCAGTTCTTC	CSVGGLAEVYNEQFF
TRBV12-5	.	.	TRBJ2-7	10	TGTGCTAGTGGCCCAAGGGGGCAGTACTTC	CASGPRGQYF
TRBV5-1	.	.	TRBJ2-7	12	TGCGCCAGCAGCACCGAGGGCTACGAGCAGTACTTC	CASSTEGYEQYF
TRBV27	.	TRBD1	TRBJ2-7	15	TGTGCCAGCCCCATAAAGAACAGGGGGGAGTACGAGCAGTACTTC	CASPIKNRGEYEQYF
TRBV18	.	TRBD1	TRBJ1-4	14	TGTGCCAGCTCACCAGGGACAGGGAGTGAAAAACTGTTTTTT	CASSPGTGSEKLFF
TRBV7-5	.	.	TRBJ1-1	16	TGTGTCAGAAGCTTCTCCCGTAACGTGGGGCACACTGAAGCTTTCTTT	CVRSFSRNVGHTEAFF
TRBV6-6	once	.	TRBJ2-3	13	TGTGCCAGCAGTGGACCAGGGTCAGATACGCAGTATTTT	CASSGPGSDTQYF
TRBV28	once	.	TRBJ2-3	17	TGTGCCAGCAGTTTTAAGGGAAGACGGACACACACAGATACGCAGTATTTT	CASSFKGRRTHTDTQYF
TRBV5-5	.	TRBD1	TRBJ2-3	17	TGTGCCAGCAGCTTACTGGGGGGACAGGGGCGGGCAGATACGCAGTATTTT	CASSLLGGQGRADTQYF
TRBV5-1	.	TRBD1	TRBJ1-4	14	TGCGCCAGCAGCCCAGGGGGCGCGGGCGAAAAACTGTTTTTT	CASSPGGAGEKLFF
TRBV10-3	.	TRBD1	TRBJ2-1	14	TGTGCCATCAGTGTCTCGGACAGGGGCTTTGAGCAGTTCTTC	CAISVSDRGFEQFF
TRBV2	.	TRBD1	TRBJ2-2	16	TGTGCCAGCAGTGAAACAGGGGTGCGAAACACCGGGGAGCTGTTTTTT	CASSETGVRNTGELFF